The T cell receptor (beta chain) under discussion was sequenced for a study of human T cells and chemical hapten exposure. The time point is: patch test 1, 2 weeks after DPC sensitization. Regarding treatment: therapeutic diphenylcyclopropenone sensitization with weekly scalp DPC. A single record per CDR3 protein comes from TCRdb applying MiXCR to the RACE reads. The data contain about 120,000 distinct CDR3 sequences, approximately 13% of them singletons. CDR3 length: 13 amino acids. CDR1 and CDR2 (germline): SGHAT, FQNNGV. Deletions cut 5 bases from V and 6 bases from J, with 13 bases between. The starting material was whole blood, obtained in connection with sensitization to the hapten diphenylcyclopropenone (DPC). The chain has TRBV11-2 and TRBJ1-1; no reliable D call. The TCR sequence derives from a man aged 18 to 35 with alopecia areata. Some clones in this sample may be carry-over from other donors' samples. The CDR3 spells CASSPRGRAEAFF. CDR3 in DNA: TGTGCCAGCAGCCCCCGCGGGCGCGCTGAAGCTTTCTTT.